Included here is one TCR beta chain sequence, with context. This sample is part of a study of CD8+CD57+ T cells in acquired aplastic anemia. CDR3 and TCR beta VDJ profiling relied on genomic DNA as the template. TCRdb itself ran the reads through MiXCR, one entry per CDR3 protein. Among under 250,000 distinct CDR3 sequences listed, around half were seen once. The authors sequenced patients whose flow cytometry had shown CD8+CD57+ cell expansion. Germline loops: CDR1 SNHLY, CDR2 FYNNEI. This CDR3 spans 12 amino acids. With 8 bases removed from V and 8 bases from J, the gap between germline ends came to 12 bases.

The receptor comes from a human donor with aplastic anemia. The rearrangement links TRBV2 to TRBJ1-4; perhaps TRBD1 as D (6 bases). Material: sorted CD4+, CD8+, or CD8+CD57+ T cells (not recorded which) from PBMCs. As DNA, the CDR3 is TGTGCCAGCGAACAGGGTCGAGAAAAACTGTTTTTT. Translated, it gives CASEQGREKLFF.